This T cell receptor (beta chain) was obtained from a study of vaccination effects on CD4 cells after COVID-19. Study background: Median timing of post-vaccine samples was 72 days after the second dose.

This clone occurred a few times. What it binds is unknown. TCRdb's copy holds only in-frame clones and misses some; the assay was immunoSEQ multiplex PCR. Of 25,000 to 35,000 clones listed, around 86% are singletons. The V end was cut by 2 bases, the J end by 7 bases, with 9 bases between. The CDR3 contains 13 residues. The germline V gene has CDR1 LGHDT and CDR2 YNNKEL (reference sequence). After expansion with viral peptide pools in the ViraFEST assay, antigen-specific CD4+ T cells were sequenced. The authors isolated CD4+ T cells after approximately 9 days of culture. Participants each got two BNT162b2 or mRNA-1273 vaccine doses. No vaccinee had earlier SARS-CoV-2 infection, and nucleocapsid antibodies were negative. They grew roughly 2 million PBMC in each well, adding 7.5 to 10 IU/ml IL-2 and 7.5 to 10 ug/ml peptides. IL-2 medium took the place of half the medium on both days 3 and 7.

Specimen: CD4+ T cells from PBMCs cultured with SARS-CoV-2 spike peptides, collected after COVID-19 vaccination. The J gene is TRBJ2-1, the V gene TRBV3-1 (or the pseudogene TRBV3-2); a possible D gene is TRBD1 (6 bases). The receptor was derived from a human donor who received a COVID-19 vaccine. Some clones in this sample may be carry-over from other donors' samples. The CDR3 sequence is CASSQYQGNEQFF. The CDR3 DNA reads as TGTGCCAGCAGCCAATACCAGGGGAATGAGCAGTTCTTC.